There are a few counts of the clone carrying this TCR beta chain. The record originates from a study of T cell repertoires in cytomegalovirus infection. Study information: In public TCR beta signatures, there were indications of both CMV infection and matching HLA type.

TCRdb reprocessed the reads via MiXCR and lists one record per CDR3 protein. The sample consists of almost 550,000 distinct CDR3 sequences, more than 15% of them appearing once. Germline CDR1 is SQVTM and CDR2 is ANQGSEA. The V end was cut by 7 bases, the J end by 8 bases, with 15 bases between. The length of the CDR3 is 12 residues. Sequencing was performed on CD8+ T cells from PBMCs. This chain connects TRBV29-1 to TRBJ2-1; D perhaps matches TRBD1 (5 bases). This clonotype was obtained from a human donor in good health (CMV status not recorded). Some clones in this sample may be carry-over from other donors' samples. CDR3 sequence (DNA): TGCAGCGGACAGAACGATGTGGATGAGCAGTTCTTC. This sequence encodes CSGQNDVDEQFF.